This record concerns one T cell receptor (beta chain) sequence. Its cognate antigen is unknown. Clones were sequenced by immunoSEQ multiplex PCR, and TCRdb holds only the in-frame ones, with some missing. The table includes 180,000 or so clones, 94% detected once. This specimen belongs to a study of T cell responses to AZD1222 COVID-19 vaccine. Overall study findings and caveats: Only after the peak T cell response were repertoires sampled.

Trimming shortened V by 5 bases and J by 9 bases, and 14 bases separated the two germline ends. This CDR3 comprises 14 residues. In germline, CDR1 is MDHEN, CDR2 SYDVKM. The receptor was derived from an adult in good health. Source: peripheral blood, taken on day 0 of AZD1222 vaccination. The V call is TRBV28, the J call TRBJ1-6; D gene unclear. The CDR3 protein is CASSPRRSGSPLHF. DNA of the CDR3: TGTGCCAGCAGTCCTAGAAGGTCGGGTTCACCCCTCCACTTT.